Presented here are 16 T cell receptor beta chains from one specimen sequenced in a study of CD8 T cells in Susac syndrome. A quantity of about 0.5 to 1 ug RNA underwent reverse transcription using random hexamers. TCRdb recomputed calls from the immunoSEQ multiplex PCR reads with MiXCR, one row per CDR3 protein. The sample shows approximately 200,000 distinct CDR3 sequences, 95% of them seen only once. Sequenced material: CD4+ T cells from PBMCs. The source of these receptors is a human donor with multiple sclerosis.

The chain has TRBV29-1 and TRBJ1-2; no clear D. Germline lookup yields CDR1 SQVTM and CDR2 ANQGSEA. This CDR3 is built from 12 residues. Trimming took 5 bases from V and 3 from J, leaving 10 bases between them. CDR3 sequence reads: CSVPDGYYGYTF. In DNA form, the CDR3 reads TGCAGCGTTCCGGACGGATACTATGGCTACACCTTC.

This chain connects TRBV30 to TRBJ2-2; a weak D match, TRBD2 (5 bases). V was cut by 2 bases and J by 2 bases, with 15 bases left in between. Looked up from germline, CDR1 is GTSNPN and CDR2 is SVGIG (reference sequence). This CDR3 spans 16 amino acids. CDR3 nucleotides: TGTGCCTGGAGTTTAGCGCGCATCTCCAACACCGGGGAGCTGTTTTTT. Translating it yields CAWSLARISNTGELFF.

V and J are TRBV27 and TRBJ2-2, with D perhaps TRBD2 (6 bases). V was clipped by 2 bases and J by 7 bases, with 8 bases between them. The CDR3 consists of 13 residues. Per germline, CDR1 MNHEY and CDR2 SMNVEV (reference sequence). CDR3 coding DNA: TGTGCCAGCAGTTTAGCGGGGATCGGGGAGCTGTTTTTT. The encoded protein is CASSLAGIGELFF.

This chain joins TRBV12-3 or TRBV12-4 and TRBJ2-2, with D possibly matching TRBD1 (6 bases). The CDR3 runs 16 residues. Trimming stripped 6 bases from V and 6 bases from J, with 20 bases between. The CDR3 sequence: CASRTRQVPTAGELFF. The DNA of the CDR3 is TGTGCCAGCAGAACTCGACAGGTCCCCACAGCCGGGGAGCTGTTTTTT.

The DNA of the CDR3 is TGCAGTGCTAGAGAGGGCAGGGGCTACACCTTC. It encodes CSAREGRGYTF. This chain joins TRBV20-1 and TRBJ1-2, with no clear D. Germline assignment: CDR1 DFQATT and CDR2 SNEGSKA (reference sequence). V was pared by 0 bases and J by 8 bases, with 7 bases between. This CDR3 spans 11 amino acids.

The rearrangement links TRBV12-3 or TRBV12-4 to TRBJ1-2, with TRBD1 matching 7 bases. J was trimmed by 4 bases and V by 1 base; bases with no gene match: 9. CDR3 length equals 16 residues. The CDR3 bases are TGTGCCAGCAGTTTAGGACAGGGAGGGGATCCCTATGGCTACACCTTC. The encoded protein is CASSLGQGGDPYGYTF.

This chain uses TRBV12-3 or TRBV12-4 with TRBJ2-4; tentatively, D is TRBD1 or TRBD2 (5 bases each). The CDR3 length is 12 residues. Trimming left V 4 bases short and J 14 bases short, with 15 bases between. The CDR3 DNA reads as TGTGCCAGCAGTTCCTTGGCAGGGAGAGAGTACTTC. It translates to CASSSLAGREYF.

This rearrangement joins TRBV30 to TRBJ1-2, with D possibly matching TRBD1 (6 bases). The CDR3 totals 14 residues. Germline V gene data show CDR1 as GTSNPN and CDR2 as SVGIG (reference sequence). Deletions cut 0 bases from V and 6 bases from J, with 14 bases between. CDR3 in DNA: TGTGCCTGGAGTGTGGGACCTGCAGGGGATGGCTACACCTTC. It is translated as CAWSVGPAGDGYTF.

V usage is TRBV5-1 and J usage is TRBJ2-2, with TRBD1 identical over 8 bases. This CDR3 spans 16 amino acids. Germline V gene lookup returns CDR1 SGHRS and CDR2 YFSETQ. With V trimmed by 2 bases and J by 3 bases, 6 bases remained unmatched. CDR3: CASSLTQQGDTGELFF. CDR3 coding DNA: TGCGCCAGCAGCTTAACCCAACAGGGGGACACCGGGGAGCTGTTTTTT.

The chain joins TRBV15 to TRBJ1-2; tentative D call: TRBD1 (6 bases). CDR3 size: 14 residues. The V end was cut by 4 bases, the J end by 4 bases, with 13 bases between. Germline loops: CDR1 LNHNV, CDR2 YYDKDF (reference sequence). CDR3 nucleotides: TGTGCCACCAGCATGGGGGGCAACGGCTATGGCTACACCTTC. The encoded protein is CATSMGGNGYGYTF.

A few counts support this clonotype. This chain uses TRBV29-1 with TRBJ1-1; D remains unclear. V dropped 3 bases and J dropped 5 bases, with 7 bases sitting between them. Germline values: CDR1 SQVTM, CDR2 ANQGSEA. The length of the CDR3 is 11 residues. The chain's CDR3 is CSVDGSTEAFF. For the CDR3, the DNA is TGCAGCGTTGATGGTTCGACTGAAGCTTTCTTT.

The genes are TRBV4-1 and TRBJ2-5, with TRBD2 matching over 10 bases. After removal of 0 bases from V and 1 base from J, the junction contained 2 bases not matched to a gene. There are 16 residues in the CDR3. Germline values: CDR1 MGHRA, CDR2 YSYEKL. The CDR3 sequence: CASSQDSGGIQETQYF. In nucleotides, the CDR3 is TGCGCCAGCAGCCAAGATAGCGGGGGGATCCAAGAGACCCAGTACTTC.

The CDR3 sequence is CASTGTSTSYEQYF. In DNA form, the CDR3 reads TGTGCCAGCACCGGGACATCCACCTCCTACGAGCAGTACTTC. The J gene is TRBJ2-7, the V gene TRBV12-3 or TRBV12-4; D possibly corresponds to TRBD1 (6 bases). The CDR3 has 14 amino acids. Trimming took 7 bases from V and 0 from J, leaving 13 bases between them.

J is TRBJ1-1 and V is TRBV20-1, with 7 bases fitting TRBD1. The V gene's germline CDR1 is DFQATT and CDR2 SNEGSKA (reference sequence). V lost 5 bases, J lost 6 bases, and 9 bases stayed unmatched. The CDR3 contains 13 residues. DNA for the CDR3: TGCAGTGCTCGTACAGACAGGGCGGCTGAAGCTTTCTTT. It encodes CSARTDRAAEAFF.

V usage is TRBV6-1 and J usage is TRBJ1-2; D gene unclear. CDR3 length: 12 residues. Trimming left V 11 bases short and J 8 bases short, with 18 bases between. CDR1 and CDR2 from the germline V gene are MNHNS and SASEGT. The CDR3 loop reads CASTGRFGGYTF. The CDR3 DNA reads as TGTGCCTCGACTGGGAGGTTCGGAGGCTACACCTTC.

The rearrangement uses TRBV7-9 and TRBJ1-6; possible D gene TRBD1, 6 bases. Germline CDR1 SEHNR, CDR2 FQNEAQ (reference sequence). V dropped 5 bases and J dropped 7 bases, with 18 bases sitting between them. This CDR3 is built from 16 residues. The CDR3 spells CASSQGSGRVNSPLHF. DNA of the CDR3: TGTGCCAGCAGCCAGGGGTCAGGCAGGGTGAATTCACCCCTCCACTTT.